This entry concerns a single TCR beta chain. What it binds is unknown. These data are taken from a study of radiotherapy plus CTLA-4 blockade in lung cancer. Study at large: Objective response was observed in about 19% of patients, and disease control in less than 35%. Overall study findings and caveats: After treatment with radiotherapy plus ipilimumab, TCR clones that came from the tumor expanded in blood.

Some clones are missing from TCRdb's copy, which holds only in-frame ones; the method was immunoSEQ multiplex PCR. The sample includes about 45,000 clones, approximately 62% of them seen just once. The specimen comprised peripheral blood, sampled from a patient treated with radiotherapy plus ipilimumab. The clonotype comes from a human donor with non-small cell lung cancer who had a partial response to radiotherapy plus ipilimumab.

The CDR3 sequence is CASSATGVDGYTF. CDR3 sequence (DNA): TGTGCCAGCAGTGCCACAGGGGTGGATGGCTACACCTTC. The chain uses TRBV6-1 and TRBJ1-2, with 7 bases identical to TRBD1. The J segment lost 6 bases and the V segment lost 4 bases, leaving 5 bases of the junction unmatched. The CDR3 runs 13 residues. Germline V gene data show CDR1 as MNHNS and CDR2 as SASEGT.